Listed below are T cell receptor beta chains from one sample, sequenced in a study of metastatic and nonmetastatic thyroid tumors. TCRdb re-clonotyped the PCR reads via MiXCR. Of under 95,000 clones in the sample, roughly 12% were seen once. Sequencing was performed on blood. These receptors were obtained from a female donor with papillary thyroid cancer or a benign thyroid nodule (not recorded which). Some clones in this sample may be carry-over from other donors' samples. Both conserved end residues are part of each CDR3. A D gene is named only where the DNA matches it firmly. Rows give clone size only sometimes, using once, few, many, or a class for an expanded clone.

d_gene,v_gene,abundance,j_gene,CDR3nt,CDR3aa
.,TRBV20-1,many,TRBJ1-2,TGCAGTGCTAGAGATATAGCAGGGGAGTGGGGCTACACCTTC,CSARDIAGEWGYTF
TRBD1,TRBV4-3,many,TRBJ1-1,TGCGCCAGCAGCCAATCTATCAGGGGGCCCGAAGCTTTCTTT,CASSQSIRGPEAFF
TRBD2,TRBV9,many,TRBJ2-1,TGTGCCAGCAGCGTCGGAGTAGCGGGAGTCCAGGGAAATGAGCAGTTCTTC,CASSVGVAGVQGNEQFF
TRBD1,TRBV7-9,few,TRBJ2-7,TGTGCCAGTAGCCCCCAAGGGCCAGGGGGCGACGAGCAGTACTTC,CASSPQGPGGDEQYF
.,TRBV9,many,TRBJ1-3,TGTGCCAGCAGCCCCTCTGGGATTGACACCATATATTTT,CASSPSGIDTIYF
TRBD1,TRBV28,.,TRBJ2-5,TGTGCCAGCAGGGTGACAGGGGGCGGAGAGACCCAGTACTTC,CASRVTGGGETQYF
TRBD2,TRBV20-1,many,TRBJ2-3,TGCAGTGCTAGCGGCCTTACTAGCGGAGGTACGCAGTATTTT,CSASGLTSGGTQYF
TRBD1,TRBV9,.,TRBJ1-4,TGTGCCAGCAGCGCCCGGACAGGGGAATCAACTAATGAAAAACTGTTTTTT,CASSARTGESTNEKLFF
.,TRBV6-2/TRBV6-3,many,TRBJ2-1,TGTGCCAGCAGGGTCTACAATGAGCAGTTCTTC,CASRVYNEQFF
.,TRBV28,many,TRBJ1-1,TGTGCCAGCAGGAACCTAGGACAGACCAACACTGAAGCTTTCTTT,CASRNLGQTNTEAFF
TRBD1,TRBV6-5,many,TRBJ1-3,TGCGCCAGCAGTTACCTCGGGACAGGCAGCTCTGGAAACACCATATATTTT,CASSYLGTGSSGNTIYF
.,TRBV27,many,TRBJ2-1,TGTGCCAGCAGTGCTGGAGGGCCCTACAATGAGCAGTTCTTC,CASSAGGPYNEQFF
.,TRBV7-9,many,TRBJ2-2,TGTGCCAGCAGCTTATCGCGGGTGAAGGGCGGGGAGCTGTTTTTT,CASSLSRVKGGELFF
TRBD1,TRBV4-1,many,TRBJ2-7,TGCGCCAGCAGCCCCGCCTCGCGACAGGGTTTCTACGAGCAGTACTTC,CASSPASRQGFYEQYF
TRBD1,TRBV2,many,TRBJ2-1,TGTGCCAGCAGTTCGGACAGGGGGGTGGGTGGGAGGGAGTTCTTC,CASSSDRGVGGREFF
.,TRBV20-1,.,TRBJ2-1,TGCAGTGCCACCCATTGGTGTATTGAGCAGTTCTTC,CSATHWCIEQFF
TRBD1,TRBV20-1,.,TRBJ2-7,TGCAGTGCTCACCGGGACAGACAGTACTACGAGCAGTACTTC,CSAHRDRQYYEQYF
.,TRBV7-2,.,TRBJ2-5,TGTGCCAGCAGAGGGGCAGGGAGTCTAGAGACCCAGTACTTC,CASRGAGSLETQYF
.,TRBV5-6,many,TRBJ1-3,TGTGCCAGCAGCTTGGACAGGGAAGCTGGAAACACCATATATTTT,CASSLDREAGNTIYF
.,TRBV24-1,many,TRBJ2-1,TGTGCCACCAGTGGACCGGGAGCCAATGAGCAGTTCTTC,CATSGPGANEQFF
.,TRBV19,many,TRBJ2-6,TGTGCCAGTAGTCCCTCTGGGGCCAACGTCCTGACTTTC,CASSPSGANVLTF
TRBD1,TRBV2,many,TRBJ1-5,TGTGCCAGCCGGGACAGGGGCAATCAGCCCCAGCATTTT,CASRDRGNQPQHF
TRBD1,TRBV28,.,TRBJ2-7,TGTGCCAGCAGACCCTCGGACAGGGACTCCTACGAGCAGTACTTC,CASRPSDRDSYEQYF
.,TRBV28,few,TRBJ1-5,TGTGCCAGCAGTTGGGGGGACAATCAGCCCCAGCATTTT,CASSWGDNQPQHF
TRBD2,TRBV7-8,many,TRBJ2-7,TGTGCCAGCAGCTTCAGCGGGAGCGAGCAGTACTTC,CASSFSGSEQYF
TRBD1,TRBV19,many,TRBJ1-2,TGTGCCAGTTTCGACTTAGGACAGGCGACAAACTATGGCTACACCTTC,CASFDLGQATNYGYTF
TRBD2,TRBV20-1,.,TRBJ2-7,TGCAGTGCTAGATACCGTGGGACTAGCGGGAGTTACGATCAGTACTTC,CSARYRGTSGSYDQYF
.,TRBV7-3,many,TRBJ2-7,TGTGCCAGCAGCTTAAGTCCAGGGCGAGAGCAGTACTTC,CASSLSPGREQYF
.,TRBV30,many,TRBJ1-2,TGTGCCTGGAGTCCGAGAGGATTTGGCTACACCTTC,CAWSPRGFGYTF
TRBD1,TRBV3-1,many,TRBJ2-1,TGTGCCAGCAGCCAAGGACAGGGGACCTACAATGAGCAGTTCTTC,CASSQGQGTYNEQFF
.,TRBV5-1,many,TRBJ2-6,TGCGCCAGCAGCTTGGCGGCCGGGGCCAACGTCCTGACTTTC,CASSLAAGANVLTF
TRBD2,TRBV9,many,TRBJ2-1,TGTGCCAGCAGCGACCCTTCAACTAGCGGGAGGGCGAGCTCCTACAATGAGCAGTTCTTC,CASSDPSTSGRASSYNEQFF
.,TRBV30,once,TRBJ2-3,TGTGCCTGGAGTGTTGGGGCAGATACGCAGTATTTT,CAWSVGADTQYF
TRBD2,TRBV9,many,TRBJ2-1,TGTGCCAGCAGCGTAGCGGCGGGAGTCACAAGTAATGAGCAGTTCTTC,CASSVAAGVTSNEQFF
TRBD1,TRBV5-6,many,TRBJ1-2,TGTGCCAGCAGCAAGGGGGCAGGGTGGAGTATTGGCTACACCTTC,CASSKGAGWSIGYTF
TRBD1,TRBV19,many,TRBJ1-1,TGTGCCAGTTCACAGGGGGTGAACACTGAAGCTTTCTTT,CASSQGVNTEAFF
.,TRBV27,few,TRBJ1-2,TGTGCCAGCAGTTTGTCGCGGGGGAAAGGCTACACCTTC,CASSLSRGKGYTF
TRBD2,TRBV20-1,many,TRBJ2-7,TGCAGTGCTAGAAACCCAATTAGCGGGGGATTCTACGAGCAGTACTTC,CSARNPISGGFYEQYF
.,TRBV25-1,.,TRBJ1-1,TGTGCCAGCAGTGATCTGGCATCGAACACTGAAGCTTTCTTT,CASSDLASNTEAFF
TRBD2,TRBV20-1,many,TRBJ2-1,TGCAGTGCTAGAGTAGCGGGAGTTAGCAATGAGCAGTTCTTC,CSARVAGVSNEQFF
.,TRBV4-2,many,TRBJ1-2,TGTGCCAGCAGCCAAGTTACCGGGGGCCGCTCCTATGGCTACACCTTC,CASSQVTGGRSYGYTF
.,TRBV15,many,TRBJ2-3,TGTGCCACCAGCAGGATGGACAGTCCCACAGATACGCAGTATTTT,CATSRMDSPTDTQYF
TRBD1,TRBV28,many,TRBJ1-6,TGTGCCAGCAGCAAAACCGGGACAGGCCTCGCGACACCCCTCCACTTT,CASSKTGTGLATPLHF
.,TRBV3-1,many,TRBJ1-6,TGTGCCAGCAGCCATGGTCTGGGGGCGATTGTGTCACCCCTCCACTTT,CASSHGLGAIVSPLHF
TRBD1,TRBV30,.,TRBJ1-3,TGTGCCTGGAGCACCGGGACAGGGTATGGAAACACCATATATTTT,CAWSTGTGYGNTIYF
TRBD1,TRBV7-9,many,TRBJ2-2,TGTGCCAGCAGCATGACAGGGGTCGGCACCGGGGAGCTGTTTTTT,CASSMTGVGTGELFF
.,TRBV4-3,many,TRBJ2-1,TGCGCCAGCAGCCAAGAATTAGACAGGATGAGCTCCTACAATGAGCAGTTCTTC,CASSQELDRMSSYNEQFF
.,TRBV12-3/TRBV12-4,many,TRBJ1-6,TGTGCCAGCAGTTTGCAGGGCTCCTATAATTCACCCCTCCACTTT,CASSLQGSYNSPLHF
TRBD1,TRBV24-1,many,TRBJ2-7,TGTGCCACCAGTGACCCCGGGACAGAACCTACGAAGCAGTACTTC,CATSDPGTEPTKQYF
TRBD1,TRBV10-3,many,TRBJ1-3,TGTGCCATCAGTGAGGGGACAGTTACTGGAAACACCATATATTTT,CAISEGTVTGNTIYF
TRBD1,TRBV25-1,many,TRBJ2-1,TGTGCCAGCAGATCAGGGGGCTCCTACAATGAGCAGTTCTTC,CASRSGGSYNEQFF
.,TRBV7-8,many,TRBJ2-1,TGTGCCAGCAGCCCCGGAGGGGCCCACAATGAGCAGTTCTTC,CASSPGGAHNEQFF
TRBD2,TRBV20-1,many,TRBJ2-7,TGCAGTGCTGTGGATTCTAGCGGGAGCGAATACGAGCAGTACTTC,CSAVDSSGSEYEQYF
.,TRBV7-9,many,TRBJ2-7,TGTGCCAGCAGACCAACAGGACCCTACGAGCAGTACTTC,CASRPTGPYEQYF
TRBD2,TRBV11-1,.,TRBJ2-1,TGTGCCAGCAGCTTGGGACTAGCGGGAGTGGAAAATGAGCAGTTCTTC,CASSLGLAGVENEQFF